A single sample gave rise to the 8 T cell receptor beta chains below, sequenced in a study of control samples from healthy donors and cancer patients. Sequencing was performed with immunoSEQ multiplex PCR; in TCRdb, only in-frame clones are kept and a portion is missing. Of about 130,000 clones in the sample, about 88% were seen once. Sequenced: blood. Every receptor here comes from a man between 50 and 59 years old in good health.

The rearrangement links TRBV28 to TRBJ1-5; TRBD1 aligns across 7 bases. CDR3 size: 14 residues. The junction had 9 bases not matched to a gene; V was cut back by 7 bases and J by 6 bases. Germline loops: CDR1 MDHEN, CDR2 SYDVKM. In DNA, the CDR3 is TGTGCCAGCAAGCACAGGGGAAACTCTCAGCCCCAGCATTTT. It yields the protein CASKHRGNSQPQHF.

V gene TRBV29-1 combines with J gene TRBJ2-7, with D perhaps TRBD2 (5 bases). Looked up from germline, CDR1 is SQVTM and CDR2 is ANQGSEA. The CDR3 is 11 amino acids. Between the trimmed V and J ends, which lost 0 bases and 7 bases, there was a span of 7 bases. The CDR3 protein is CSVEDGGEQYF. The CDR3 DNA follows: TGCAGCGTTGAAGATGGCGGGGAGCAGTACTTC.

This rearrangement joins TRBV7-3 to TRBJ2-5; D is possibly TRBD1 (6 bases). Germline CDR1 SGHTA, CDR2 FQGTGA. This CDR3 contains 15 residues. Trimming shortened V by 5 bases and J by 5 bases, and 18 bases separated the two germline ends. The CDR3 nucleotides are TGTGCCAGCAGCCCGACATTGGGGGCCCCCGAGACCCAGTACTTC. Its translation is CASSPTLGAPETQYF.

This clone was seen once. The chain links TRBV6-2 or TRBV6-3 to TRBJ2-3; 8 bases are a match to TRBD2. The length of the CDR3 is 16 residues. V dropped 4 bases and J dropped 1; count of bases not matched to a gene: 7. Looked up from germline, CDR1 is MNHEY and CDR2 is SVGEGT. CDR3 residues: CASSSAQAGGTDTQYF. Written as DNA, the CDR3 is TGTGCCAGCAGTTCGGCCCAAGCGGGGGGCACAGATACGCAGTATTTT.

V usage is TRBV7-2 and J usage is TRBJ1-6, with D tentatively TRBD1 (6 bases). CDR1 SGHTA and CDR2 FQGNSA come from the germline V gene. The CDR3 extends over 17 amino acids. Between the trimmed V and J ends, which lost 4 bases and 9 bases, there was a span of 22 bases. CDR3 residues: CASSSPPGGALGSPLHF. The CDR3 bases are TGTGCCAGCAGCTCACCCCCTGGGGGCGCGTTGGGTTCACCCCTCCACTTT.

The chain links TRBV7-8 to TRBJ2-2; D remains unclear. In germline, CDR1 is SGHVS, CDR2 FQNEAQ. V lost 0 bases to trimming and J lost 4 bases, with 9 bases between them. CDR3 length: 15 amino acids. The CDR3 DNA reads TGTGCCAGCAGCTTAGCCCGGACGAGCACCGGGGAGCTGTTTTTT. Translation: CASSLARTSTGELFF.

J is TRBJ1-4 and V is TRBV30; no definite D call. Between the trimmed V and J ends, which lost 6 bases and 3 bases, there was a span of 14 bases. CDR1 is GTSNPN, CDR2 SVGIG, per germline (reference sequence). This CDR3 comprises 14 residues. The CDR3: CACATGFPNEKLFF. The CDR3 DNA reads TGTGCCTGTGCGACGGGGTTTCCTAATGAAAAACTGTTTTTT.

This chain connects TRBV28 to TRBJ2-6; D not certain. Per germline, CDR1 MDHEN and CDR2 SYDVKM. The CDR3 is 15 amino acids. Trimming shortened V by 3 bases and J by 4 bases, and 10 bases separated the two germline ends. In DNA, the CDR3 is TGTGCCAGCAGTTTCTGGACCCCGGGGGCCAACGTCCTGACTTTC. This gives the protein CASSFWTPGANVLTF. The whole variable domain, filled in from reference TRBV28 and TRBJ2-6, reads DVKVTQSSRYLVKRTGEKVFLECVQDMDHENMFWYRQDPGLGLRLIYFSYDVKMKEKGDIPEGYSVSREKKERFSLILESASTNQTSMYLCASSFWTPGANVLTFGAGSRLTVL.